This is a list of T cell receptor beta chains from one sample in a study of cytomegalovirus exposure and HLA in healthy donors. Repertoires were generated with immunoSEQ multiplex PCR, while TCRdb's copy carries only in-frame clones and drops some. Seen here are under 250,000 clones, around 80% observed once, and the top ten hold roughly 0.6%. Sequencing was done on a sample of PBMCs. All receptors derive from a man between 18 and 29 years old in good health and CMV-seronegative. Both conserved end residues are part of each CDR3. The D gene is left open where the match is weak. Clone size is not always given. Where it is, it says once, few, many or a class for expanded clones.

>TRBV28|.|.|TRBJ1-1
CASFGQEAFF
TGTGCCAGCTTTGGACAGGAAGCTTTCTTT
>TRBV6-6|.|TRBD2|TRBJ2-4
CASSYSSTAGGNIQYF
TGTGCCAGCAGTTACTCGAGTACAGCGGGAGGCAACATTCAGTACTTC
>TRBV4-1|.|TRBD1|TRBJ2-7
CASSQETGQLDQYF
TGCGCCAGCAGCCAAGAGACGGGACAGTTAGACCAGTACTTC
>TRBV6-1|once|.|TRBJ2-2
CASTTEILTGELFF
TGTGCCAGCACAACAGAAATTCTCACCGGGGAGCTGTTTTTT
>TRBV18|.|.|TRBJ2-1
CASSLGENEQFF
TGTGCCAGCTCTCTCGGGGAGAATGAGCAGTTCTTC
>TRBV7-9|.|.|TRBJ2-1
CASSTPSQANEQFF
TGTGCCAGCAGCACCCCGAGCCAGGCCAATGAGCAGTTCTTC
>TRBV9|.|.|TRBJ2-1
CASSVAERGQSSYNEQFF
TGTGCCAGCAGCGTAGCGGAAAGGGGACAAAGCTCCTACAATGAGCAGTTCTTC
>TRBV11-2|.|.|TRBJ2-7
CASSFTGYEQYF
TGTGCCAGCAGCTTCACTGGCTACGAGCAGTACTTC
>TRBV15|.|TRBD1|TRBJ2-7
CATSTLRQGIDYEQYF
TGTGCCACCAGCACCCTCCGACAGGGGATAGACTACGAGCAGTACTTC
>TRBV15|.|TRBD1|TRBJ2-7
CATSSHRQGAYEQYF
TGTGCCACCAGCAGCCATAGACAGGGAGCTTACGAGCAGTACTTC
>TRBV5-5|.|.|TRBJ2-2
CASSLPQLANTGELFF
TGTGCCAGCAGCCTCCCCCAACTAGCGAACACCGGGGAGCTGTTTTTT
>TRBV4-1|.|.|TRBJ2-4
CASSPLGGFQNIQYF
TGCGCCAGCAGCCCCCTAGGGGGTTTTCAAAACATTCAGTACTTC
>TRBV6-1|once|TRBD2|TRBJ2-3
CASKGTSGTPDTQYF
TGTGCCAGCAAGGGGACTAGCGGTACCCCAGATACGCAGTATTTT
>TRBV9|few|TRBD2|TRBJ2-7
CASSPGLAPYEQYF
TGTGCCAGCAGCCCCGGACTAGCGCCCTACGAGCAGTACTTC
>TRBV5-1|.|TRBD1|TRBJ2-7
CASSLQGASYEQYF
TGCGCCAGCAGCTTACAGGGGGCCTCCTACGAGCAGTACTTC
>TRBV7-2|.|.|TRBJ2-3
CASSSASTDTQYF
TGTGCCAGCAGCAGTGCGAGCACAGATACGCAGTATTTT
>TRBV6-5|few|.|TRBJ1-4
CASTPGLANEKLFF
TGTGCCAGCACCCCAGGTCTTGCTAATGAAAAACTGTTTTTT
>TRBV10-3|.|.|TRBJ2-2
CAISEEFAGELFF
TGTGCCATCAGTGAGGAGTTCGCCGGGGAGCTGTTTTTT
>TRBV28|.|.|TRBJ2-7
CASSDPQGRAEQYF
TGTGCCAGCAGTGACCCTCAGGGCAGGGCCGAGCAGTACTTC
>TRBV4-1|once|TRBD1|TRBJ1-6
CASRQPGQGKGSPLHF
TGCGCCAGCAGGCAGCCGGGACAGGGGAAAGGGTCACCCCTCCACTTT
>TRBV5-1|.|.|TRBJ1-2
CASSSNPGQRDGYTF
TGCGCCAGCAGCTCCAACCCTGGACAGAGGGATGGCTACACCTTC
>TRBV28|.|TRBD1|TRBJ2-1
CASRLGTGRDEQFF
TGTGCCAGCAGGCTTGGGACAGGCCGCGATGAGCAGTTCTTC
>TRBV5-1|few|.|TRBJ1-3
CASSLTGTTTGNTIYF
TGCGCCAGCAGCTTGACCGGGACAACTACTGGAAACACCATATATTTT
>TRBV5-1|.|.|TRBJ1-1
CASSLVPGTEAFF
TGCGCCAGCAGCTTGGTCCCCGGCACTGAAGCTTTCTTT
>TRBV19|.|.|TRBJ1-6
CASSKDSGLTLNSPLHF
TGTGCCAGTAGTAAGGACTCGGGACTAACTCTCAATTCACCCCTCCACTTT
>TRBV5-6|.|.|TRBJ1-1
CASSLPGLGTEAFF
TGTGCCAGCAGCTTGCCAGGGCTTGGAACTGAAGCTTTCTTT
>TRBV19|.|.|TRBJ2-7
CASSIDRAGSLNEQYF
TGTGCCAGTAGTATAGATCGGGCCGGGAGTCTAAACGAGCAGTACTTC
>TRBV9|.|.|TRBJ2-1
CASSVWGVYNEQFF
TGTGCCAGCAGCGTGTGGGGGGTGTACAATGAGCAGTTCTTC
>TRBV5-1|.|TRBD2|TRBJ2-2
CASRERESTGELFF
TGCGCCAGCAGGGAGCGGGAGAGCACCGGGGAGCTGTTTTTT
>TRBV2|.|TRBD1|TRBJ1-5
CASSADRGNQPQHF
TGTGCCAGCAGTGCTGACAGGGGCAATCAGCCCCAGCATTTT